One sample yielded the 6 T cell receptor beta chains listed below, sequenced in a study of blood T cell repertoires in COVID-19. Assay: immunoSEQ multiplex PCR; the TCRdb copy retains only in-frame clones and omits some. The sample carries some 300,000 clones, around 89% recorded once. Sequenced: peripheral blood. The source of these receptors is a woman younger than 45 who had recovered from COVID-19.

This chain joins TRBV28 and TRBJ1-5; weak D call: TRBD1 (6 bases). V was cut by 5 bases and J by 3 bases, with 14 bases left in between. CDR1 is MDHEN and CDR2 is SYDVKM in the germline V gene. The CDR3 spans 15 residues. CDR3 sequence (DNA): TGTGCCAGCAGTCGCCCAGGGGCCGTCAATCAGCCCCAGCATTTT. The encoded protein is CASSRPGAVNQPQHF.

The rearrangement joins TRBV5-8 to TRBJ1-4, with 8 positions matching TRBD1. The CDR3 runs to 15 residues. Germline CDR1 is SGHTS and CDR2 is YDEGEE. After removal of 3 bases from V and 8 bases from J, the junction contained 9 bases not matched to a gene. The CDR3 region has the DNA TGTGCCAGCAGCTACCGAGACAGGGGAGGGGAAAAACTGTTTTTT. It specifies CASSYRDRGGEKLFF.

The CDR3 here is CASSKGPPVVIGRDTEAFF. The CDR3, as DNA: TGTGCCAGCAGCAAAGGGCCGCCGGTGGTTATCGGGAGAGACACTGAAGCTTTCTTT. The chain employs TRBV21-1 and TRBJ1-1. TRBV21-1 is marked as a pseudogene. The CDR3 totals 19 residues.

Here the CDR3 DNA reads TGTGCCAGCAGTTTCAACAGAAACACTGAAGCTTTCTTT. The encoded protein is CASSFNRNTEAFF. The chain uses TRBV12-3 or TRBV12-4 and TRBJ1-1, with D hard to call. V was trimmed by 3 bases and J by 2 bases, leaving 7 bases between them. This CDR3 spans 13 amino acids.

This chain links TRBV24-1 with TRBJ1-1, with 8 bases matching TRBD1. From germline, CDR1 is KGHDR and CDR2 SFDVKD. This CDR3 is built from 15 residues. V trimming: 1 base; J trimming: 12 bases; junction bases outside the gene matches: 12. CDR3 residues: CATSDLHTGGGRTFF. The DNA for the CDR3 is TGTGCCACCAGTGATTTACATACAGGGGGGGGAAGGACTTTCTTT.

This rearrangement joins TRBV5-1 to TRBJ2-7; D perhaps matches TRBD1 (6 bases). Germline lookup yields CDR1 SGHRS and CDR2 YFSETQ. This CDR3 is built from 15 residues. V lost 0 bases, J lost 1 base, and 11 bases lay in between. For the CDR3, the DNA is TGCGCCAGCAGCTTGGGACAGGTATTTTCCTACGAGCAGTACTTC. Translated, it gives CASSLGQVFSYEQYF.